Presented here are 24 T cell receptor beta chains from one specimen sequenced in a study of cytomegalovirus exposure and HLA in healthy donors (dated by TCRdb to 2016 to 2017). Library creation used the immunoSEQ multiplex PCR assay. For the multiplex PCR, a mixture combining 60 forward primers for TCR Vbeta segments and 13 reverse primers for TCR Jbeta segments was used. TCRdb provides this immuneACCESS table in a form limited to in-frame rearrangements. Some clones are lacking; in checked studies, under half of them reflect an unresolved V gene, and why the rest are absent is not known. This sample gives 150,000 to 200,000 clones in total; just over 75% of them show up just once. The ten biggest clones cover roughly 1.4% of the sample. Sequencing input: PBMCs. The receptors stem from a woman aged 25-40 years in good health and CMV-seropositive.

The chain employs TRBV30 and TRBJ2-1; 9 positions match TRBD1. The ends lost 4 bases at V and 7 bases at J; junction bases unmatched: 5. The CDR3 contains 13 residues. Looked up from germline, CDR1 is GTSNPN and CDR2 is SVGIG (reference sequence). CDR3 nucleotides: TGTGCCTGGAACGGACAGGGGAGGAATGAGCAGTTCTTC. It specifies CAWNGQGRNEQFF.

This chain uses TRBV7-9 with TRBJ2-3, with 8 bases fitting TRBD2. There are 15 residues in the CDR3. The V gene's germline CDR1 is SEHNR and CDR2 FQNEAQ (reference sequence). The ends lost 5 bases at V and 5 bases at J; junction bases unmatched: 9. CDR3 amino acids: CASSHQRENGDTQYF. CDR3 sequence (DNA): TGTGCCAGCAGCCACCAGCGGGAGAATGGAGATACGCAGTATTTT. Drawing the rest from reference TRBV7-9 and TRBJ2-3, the complete variable domain is DTGVSQNPRHKITKRGQNVTFRCDPISEHNRLYWYRQTLGQGPEFLTYFQNEAQLEKSRLLSDRFSAERPKGSFSTLEIQRTEQGDSAMYLCASSHQRENGDTQYFGPGTRLTVL.

The chain links TRBV27 to TRBJ2-3; D not resolved. This CDR3 is 12 amino acids long. V shed 6 bases and J shed 2 bases, with 6 bases lying between them. Germline-derived CDR1 and CDR2 are MNHEY and SMNVEV (reference sequence). CDR3 sequence reads: CASSRPTDTQYF. Here the CDR3 DNA reads TGTGCCAGCAGCCGTCCCACAGATACGCAGTATTTT.

This clone was observed a handful of times. This chain connects TRBV30 to TRBJ2-5, with 7 nucleotides matching TRBD2. V dropped 1 base and J dropped 5; count of bases not matched to a gene: 7. From germline, CDR1 is GTSNPN and CDR2 SVGIG (reference sequence). This CDR3 spans 14 amino acids. The DNA for the CDR3 is TGTGCCTGGAGTGAAACAAGGGGAGGGGAGACCCAGTACTTC. This encodes CAWSETRGGETQYF.

This chain connects TRBV27 to TRBJ2-3; 9 bases fit TRBD2. Germline V CDR1 and CDR2: MNHEY, SMNVEV (reference sequence). V dropped 8 bases and J dropped 3; count of bases not matched to a gene: 3. This CDR3 contains 13 residues. The CDR3 sequence: CASLSGSTDTQYF. The CDR3 region has the DNA TGTGCCAGCCTTAGCGGGAGTACAGATACGCAGTATTTT.

The chain carries TRBV7-8 and TRBJ2-7; D not resolved. This CDR3 contains 13 residues. Trimming pared 6 bases from V and 2 bases from J, leaving 11 bases between. Germline loops: CDR1 SGHVS, CDR2 FQNEAQ. The CDR3 sequence: CASRGVLAYEQYF. The CDR3 DNA reads TGTGCCAGCAGAGGAGTCCTCGCCTACGAGCAGTACTTC.

The gene calls are TRBV30 and TRBJ2-7, with TRBD1 as a possible D gene (6 bases). The length of the CDR3 is 14 residues. Germline values: CDR1 GTSNPN, CDR2 SVGIG (reference sequence). V was cut by 4 bases and J by 7 bases, with 20 bases left in between. The CDR3 DNA reads TGTGCCTGGACCCCAGGGGACCCCCGGGGAGAGCAGTACTTC. Translation: CAWTPGDPRGEQYF.

V usage is TRBV6-6 and J usage is TRBJ2-3; 7 bases agree with TRBD2. CDR1 MNHNY and CDR2 SVGAGI come from the germline V gene (reference sequence). The CDR3 spans 15 residues. V trimming: 6 bases; J trimming: 0 bases; junction bases outside the gene matches: 6. In DNA form, the CDR3 reads TGTGCCAGCAGGGATAGCGGGTCTAGCACAGATACGCAGTATTTT. This codes for CASRDSGSSTDTQYF.

The CDR3 here is CASSLGLTGDEQFF. The CDR3, as DNA: TGTGCCAGCAGCTTGGGACTCACCGGGGATGAGCAGTTCTTC. V gene TRBV11-3 combines with J gene TRBJ2-1; a possible D gene is TRBD2 (6 bases). The length of the CDR3 is 14 residues. Trimming stripped 3 bases from V and 8 bases from J, with 14 bases between. The germline V gene encodes CDR1 SGHNT and CDR2 YENEEA.

The chain employs TRBV28 and TRBJ2-1; 7 bases match TRBD1. The CDR3 has 14 residues. J was trimmed by 6 bases and V by 6 bases; bases with no gene match: 8. Germline V gene data show CDR1 as MDHEN and CDR2 as SYDVKM. The chain's CDR3 is CASRISTGINEQFF. The CDR3 DNA is TGTGCCAGCAGAATTTCGACAGGGATCAATGAGCAGTTCTTC.

The CDR3 protein is CASSETTGQGPLAKNIQYF. The DNA of the CDR3 is TGTGCCAGCAGTGAAACTACAGGACAGGGCCCGTTAGCCAAAAACATTCAGTACTTC. The chain carries TRBV6-1 and TRBJ2-4; the match to TRBD1 covers 8 bases. Unmatched junction bases numbered 12, after V lost 2 bases and J lost 0 bases. The CDR3 is 19 amino acids. CDR1 MNHNS and CDR2 SASEGT come from the germline V gene.

The chain is built from TRBV19 and TRBJ2-6; a weak D match, TRBD2 (7 bases). V gave up 7 bases and J gave up 3 bases, with 22 bases separating them. Germline values: CDR1 LNHDA, CDR2 SQIVND (reference sequence). The CDR3 sequence is 18 residues long. This chain's CDR3 is CASTLDGGGGVGANVLTF. The CDR3, as DNA: TGTGCCAGTACCTTGGATGGGGGGGGCGGTGTTGGGGCCAACGTCCTGACTTTC.

V and J are TRBV5-1 and TRBJ2-1; possibly TRBD2 for D (5 bases). CDR1 SGHRS and CDR2 YFSETQ come from the germline V gene. Trimming left V 0 bases short and J 8 bases short, with 18 bases between. The CDR3 length is 16 residues. CDR3 amino acids: CASSLGGMDSFYEQFF. Here the CDR3 DNA reads TGCGCCAGCAGCTTGGGGGGAATGGACTCCTTCTATGAGCAGTTCTTC.

This clone was found a few times. Other nucleotide sequences from this sample produce the same CDR3. This chain uses TRBV5-1 with TRBJ2-3, with 10 nucleotides matching TRBD1. Germline V gene lookup returns CDR1 SGHRS and CDR2 YFSETQ. The CDR3 has 16 residues. J was trimmed by 1 base and V by 0 bases; bases with no gene match: 2. CDR3 sequence (DNA): TGCGCCAGCAGCTTGGCGGGGACAGGGGGCACAGATACGCAGTATTTT. It specifies CASSLAGTGGTDTQYF.

V and J are TRBV5-1 and TRBJ2-7; 9 positions agree with TRBD1. The CDR3 is made up of 16 amino acids. The J segment lost 2 bases and the V segment lost 0 bases, leaving 6 bases of the junction unmatched. The germline V gene encodes CDR1 SGHRS and CDR2 YFSETQ. The CDR3 loop reads CASSLGTGEGAYEQYF. CDR3 DNA sequence: TGCGCCAGCAGCTTGGGGACAGGGGAAGGGGCCTACGAGCAGTACTTC.

The chain couples TRBV6-1 to TRBJ1-1, with 7 bases lining up with TRBD1. Trimming removed 0 bases from V and 7 bases from J; junction bases left unmatched: 2. The CDR3 consists of 13 residues. Germline V CDR1 and CDR2: MNHNS, SASEGT. CDR3 amino acids: CASSEAHRGEAFF. The DNA for the CDR3 is TGTGCCAGCAGTGAAGCGCACAGGGGTGAAGCTTTCTTT.

As DNA, the CDR3 is TGTGCCAGCAGTCTCCTCGCGGGGGCGTCCTACGAGCAGTACTTC. It codes for CASSLLAGASYEQYF. V gene TRBV27 combines with J gene TRBJ2-7; the D gene is possibly TRBD2 (7 bases). The CDR3 totals 15 residues. The germline V gene has CDR1 MNHEY and CDR2 SMNVEV (reference sequence). Between the trimmed V and J ends, which lost 5 bases and 1 base, there was a span of 15 bases.

The chain has TRBV30 and TRBJ1-1; TRBD1 aligns across 9 bases. With V trimmed by 2 bases and J by 1 base, 5 bases remained unmatched. The CDR3 has 15 amino acids. CDR1 and CDR2 (germline): GTSNPN, SVGIG (reference sequence). The DNA of the CDR3 is TGTGCCTGGAGTCCATTGGGACAGGGGAACACTGAAGCTTTCTTT. The encoded protein is CAWSPLGQGNTEAFF.

The sample holds one count of this clone. CDR3 coding DNA: TGTGCCAGCAGTGGAACAACCCACTCCTACAATGAGCAGTTCTTC. Its protein product is CASSGTTHSYNEQFF. The gene calls are TRBV25-1 and TRBJ2-1; no clear D gene. V lost 4 bases and J 0 bases, leaving 10 bases between the germline ends. The CDR3 has 15 amino acids. Germline V gives CDR1 MGHDK, CDR2 SYGVNS.

This chain joins TRBV18 and TRBJ2-3; D might be TRBD2 (6 bases). V was pared by 2 bases and J by 6 bases, with 12 bases between. Germline V gene lookup returns CDR1 KGHSH and CDR2 LQKENI. CDR3 size: 14 residues. The CDR3 is CASSPGGIGDTQYF. The CDR3 DNA reads as TGTGCCAGCTCACCAGGCGGGATTGGTGATACGCAGTATTTT. Together with reference TRBV18 and TRBJ2-3, the CDR3 gives the full variable domain: NAGVMQNPRHLVRRRGQEARLRCSPMKGHSHVYWYRQLPEEGLKFMVYLQKENIIDESGMPKERFSAEFPKEGPSILRIQQVVRGDSAAYFCASSPGGIGDTQYFGPGTRLTVL.

The sample holds a few counts of this clone. The rearrangement joins TRBV7-6 to TRBJ2-7, with 8 bases fitting TRBD2. This CDR3 region has 14 residues. The germline V gene has CDR1 SGHVS and CDR2 FNYEAQ. With V trimmed by 5 bases and J by 3 bases, 6 bases remained unmatched. In DNA form, the CDR3 reads TGTGCCAGCAGCCCAAGCGGGAGTGTCTACGAGCAGTACTTC. Its protein product is CASSPSGSVYEQYF.

This chain links TRBV6-8 with TRBJ2-7, with 9 nucleotides matching TRBD1. This CDR3 has 15 residues. The germline CDR1 and CDR2 sequences are MNHGY and SAAAGT. Trimming cost V 7 bases and J 4 bases; bases outside gene matches: 11. The CDR3 bases are TGTGCCAGCACCAAAACCGGGACAGGGTTGTACGAGCAGTACTTC. Protein product: CASTKTGTGLYEQYF.

The chain is built from TRBV19 and TRBJ2-7, with 9 positions matching TRBD1. With V trimmed by 7 bases and J by 4 bases, 8 bases remained unmatched. The CDR3 has 14 residues. Germline V gene data show CDR1 as LNHDA and CDR2 as SQIVND (reference sequence). The DNA for the CDR3 is TGTGCCAGTAACGCCGGGACAGGGCTATACGAGCAGTACTTC. It yields the protein CASNAGTGLYEQYF.

The rearrangement uses TRBV6-6 and TRBJ1-1; maybe TRBD1 (5 bases). Germline CDR1 MNHNY, CDR2 SVGAGI (reference sequence). Trimming took 5 bases from V and 5 from J, leaving 21 bases between them. The CDR3 runs to 16 residues. CDR3 residues: CASSNRAEGTGTEAFF. Here the CDR3 DNA reads TGTGCCAGCAGTAACCGGGCGGAAGGGACTGGGACTGAAGCTTTCTTT.